The 19 T cell receptor beta chains below all came from one sample that was sequenced in a study of Graves' ophthalmopathy and Graves' hyperthyroidism. As the template, RNA transcripts were used to amplify TCR beta CDR3 regions. Second-round multiplex PCR came after a first-round RT-PCR that employed HTBI primers. TCRdb ran MiXCR on the multiplex PCR reads and lists one entry per CDR3 protein. The table shows about 740,000 distinct CDR3 sequences, with approximately 40% occurring only once. Sequences were obtained from peripheral blood. The receptors derive from an adult man with Graves' ophthalmopathy.

This clonotype has only a few counts. The chain is built from TRBV20-1 and TRBJ1-2; D remains ambiguous. The V gene lost 6 bases and the J gene lost 5 bases, with 13 bases spanning the gap. The CDR3 spans 12 residues. CDR1 and CDR2 from the germline V gene are DFQATT and SNEGSKA (reference sequence). DNA for the CDR3: TGCAGTGCCCCCCCCGGTGGGTATGGCTACACCTTC. It translates to CSAPPGGYGYTF.

The chain links TRBV7-9 to TRBJ1-4; 9 nucleotides line up with TRBD1. Trimming took 1 base from V and 8 from J; bases not matched to a gene: 11. This CDR3 comprises 17 residues. Germline CDR1 reads SEHNR; CDR2 reads FQNEAQ (reference sequence). The CDR3 is CASSLGALGQGNEKLFF. The CDR3 DNA is TGTGCCAGCAGCTTAGGGGCTCTGGGACAGGGTAACGAAAAACTGTTTTTT.

The chain links TRBV7-9 to TRBJ2-7; 14 bases are shared with TRBD2. Germline CDR1 is SEHNR and CDR2 is FQNEAQ (reference sequence). CDR3 length: 15 residues. Germline trimming cut 6 bases from V and 5 bases from J; bases unmatched to any gene: 6. CDR3 loop: CASSRGLAGGDEQYF. CDR3 DNA sequence: TGTGCCAGCAGTCGCGGACTAGCGGGAGGCGACGAGCAGTACTTC.

In its sample, this clonotype was seen many times. V is TRBV10-1 and J is TRBJ1-1; D is possibly TRBD1 (6 bases). This CDR3 has 17 amino acids. The V end was cut by 3 bases, the J end by 3 bases, with 20 bases between. CDR1 and CDR2 from the germline V gene are WNHNN and SYGVQD (reference sequence). In nucleotides, the CDR3 is TGCGCCAGCAGTGACCGAACAGGGCCGCAACGACACACTGAAGCTTTCTTT. Translated: CASSDRTGPQRHTEAFF.

Only a few counts were recorded for this clonotype. The chain joins TRBV4-1 to TRBJ1-1; 8 bases are a match to TRBD1. Germline assignment: CDR1 MGHRA and CDR2 YSYEKL. The CDR3 is 15 residues long. V shed 4 bases, J shed 1 base, and the junction held 5 bases outside the gene matches. The CDR3 protein is CASSPRQGPNTEAFF. The DNA of the CDR3 is TGCGCCAGCAGCCCACGACAGGGGCCGAACACTGAAGCTTTCTTT.

This chain uses TRBV7-2 with TRBJ2-7; 14 positions agree with TRBD2. V dropped 5 bases and J dropped 7; count of bases not matched to a gene: 10. This CDR3 contains 16 residues. Per the germline V gene, CDR1 is SGHTA and CDR2 is FQGNSA. The CDR3 region is CASSERLAGGISEQYF. Here the CDR3 DNA reads TGTGCCAGCAGCGAAAGACTAGCGGGAGGGATAAGTGAGCAGTACTTC.

On this clonotype: One base away lies a much larger clone, so this may be a sequencing read error. The chain is built from TRBV20-1 and TRBJ2-7; TRBD2 matches 13 bases. V lost 5 bases, J lost 5 bases, and 6 bases stayed unmatched. Germline V gene sequence: CDR1 DFQATT, CDR2 SNEGSKA (reference sequence). The CDR3 runs to 14 residues. The CDR3 bases are TGCAGTGCTGTGACTAGCGGGAGGCCCGACGAGCAGTACTTC. Residues: CSAVTSGRPDEQYF.

This sequence joins TRBV20-1 and TRBJ1-1; possibly TRBD1 for D (5 bases). CDR1 DFQATT and CDR2 SNEGSKA come from the germline V gene (reference sequence). The CDR3 length is 14 residues. V lost 5 bases and J lost 0, with 13 bases in between. The CDR3 region is CSAYRNRMNTEAFF. The CDR3 bases are TGCAGTGCTTATCGGAACAGGATGAACACTGAAGCTTTCTTT.

The sample holds a few counts of this clonotype. This chain uses TRBV19 with TRBJ2-3; maybe TRBD1 (6 bases). CDR1 LNHDA and CDR2 SQIVND come from the germline V gene (reference sequence). Trimming shortened V by 1 base and J by 5 bases, and 19 bases separated the two germline ends. The CDR3 is made up of 17 amino acids. The CDR3 DNA sequence: TGTGCCAGTAGTATAGGGACCGGCGGCCTAGGGGGAGATACGCAGTATTTT. Translation gives CASSIGTGGLGGDTQYF.

This clonotype has a count of ten or more. This chain uses TRBV19 with TRBJ1-2; a weak D match, TRBD1 (6 bases). V shed 5 bases and J shed 8 bases, with 18 bases lying between them. The germline gives CDR1 LNHDA, CDR2 SQIVND (reference sequence). The CDR3 runs to 14 residues. The CDR3 is CASSSQTGPSGYTF. CDR3 bases: TGTGCCAGTAGTTCCCAGACAGGTCCAAGCGGCTACACCTTC.

V gene TRBV7-9 combines with J gene TRBJ1-6, with a possible D match to TRBD1 (5 bases). Trimming pared 5 bases from V and 7 bases from J, leaving 18 bases between. The CDR3 has 16 amino acids. Germline CDR1 reads SEHNR; CDR2 reads FQNEAQ (reference sequence). CDR3 sequence (DNA): TGTGCCAGCAGCCATCGGGTGGGGGTACTCAATTCACCCCTCCACTTT. Amino acid sequence: CASSHRVGVLNSPLHF.

This clonotype was counted only a few times. The rearrangement links TRBV5-8 to TRBJ2-6, with D tentatively TRBD1 or TRBD2 (7 bases each). In germline, CDR1 is SGHTS, CDR2 YDEGEE. This CDR3 has 18 residues. V was clipped by 4 bases and J by 0 bases, with 17 bases between them. This CDR3 reads CASSLLGGGYSGANVLTF. In DNA form, the CDR3 reads TGTGCCAGCAGCCTTCTGGGAGGGGGCTACTCTGGGGCCAACGTCCTGACTTTC.

This clonotype was detected ten times or more. This sequence joins TRBV7-2 and TRBJ1-1; D ambiguous. The germline V gene has CDR1 SGHTA and CDR2 FQGNSA. Trimming stripped 4 bases from V and 6 bases from J, with 12 bases between. The CDR3 has 13 amino acids. CDR3 loop: CASSSPGVAEAFF. The CDR3 region has the DNA TGTGCCAGCAGCTCCCCGGGTGTCGCTGAAGCTTTCTTT.

This rearrangement joins TRBV29-1 to TRBJ1-2, with D possibly TRBD1 on 5 matching bases. The CDR3 covers 12 residues. The germline V gene encodes CDR1 SQVTM and CDR2 ANQGSEA. The ends were cut back, 8 bases at V and 2 bases at J, with 12 bases in the middle. The CDR3 spells CSSEGVNYGYTF. Written as DNA, the CDR3 is TGCAGCTCGGAAGGGGTGAACTATGGCTACACCTTC.

Remarks on this clonotype: This could be a read error, since a much larger clone is one nucleotide away. The chain has TRBV29-1 and TRBJ1-1; 10 positions agree with TRBD1. The germline V gene encodes CDR1 SQVTM and CDR2 ANQGSEA. The CDR3 totals 16 residues. V lost 5 bases and J lost 4; bases outside the gene matches: 13. The CDR3, as DNA: TGCAGCGTTAGACAGGGGGCCTTCTCCTTGAGCACTGAAGCTTTCTTT. This translates into CSVRQGAFSLSTEAFF.

Notes on this clonotype: This is likely a read error, given that the CDR3 carries no conserved phenylalanine or tryptophan at its end. V and J are TRBV9 and TRBJ1-1; tentative D call: TRBD1 (5 bases). The germline gives CDR1 SGDLS, CDR2 YYNGEE. V lost 4 bases and J lost 3, with 16 bases in between. The CDR3 length is 15 residues. CDR3 loop: CASSLEGLGDTEAFS. CDR3 DNA: TGTGCCAGCAGCTTAGAGGGTTTGGGGGACACTGAAGCTTTCTCT.

The CDR3 nucleotides are TGCAGCGTTCGACAGGGGGCCAGCAATGAGCAGTACTTC. Protein product: CSVRQGASNEQYF. The V call is TRBV29-1, the J call TRBJ2-7; 10 bases match TRBD1. Germline values: CDR1 SQVTM, CDR2 ANQGSEA. J lost 7 bases, V lost 5 bases, and 8 bases had no gene match. This CDR3 has 13 amino acids.

This clonotype appeared many times. The chain joins TRBV2 to TRBJ1-1; D possibly corresponds to TRBD1 (5 bases). The CDR3 contains 14 residues. The germline V and J ends were trimmed by 5 bases and 5 bases, with 15 bases remaining between them. The germline V gene has CDR1 SNHLY and CDR2 FYNNEI. The CDR3 sequence: CASSLGMGGTEAFF. CDR3 sequence (DNA): TGTGCCAGCAGTCTAGGTATGGGGGGGACTGAAGCTTTCTTT.

This clonotype was counted only a few times. J is TRBJ2-5 and V is TRBV9, with 10 bases lining up with TRBD2. Germline V CDR1 and CDR2: SGDLS, YYNGEE. J gave up 7 bases and V 0 bases, and 9 bases lay outside the gene matches. This CDR3 region has 16 residues. This CDR3 reads CASSVVASGGRGTQYF. As DNA, the CDR3 is TGTGCCAGCAGCGTAGTGGCTAGCGGGGGCCGAGGGACCCAGTACTTC.